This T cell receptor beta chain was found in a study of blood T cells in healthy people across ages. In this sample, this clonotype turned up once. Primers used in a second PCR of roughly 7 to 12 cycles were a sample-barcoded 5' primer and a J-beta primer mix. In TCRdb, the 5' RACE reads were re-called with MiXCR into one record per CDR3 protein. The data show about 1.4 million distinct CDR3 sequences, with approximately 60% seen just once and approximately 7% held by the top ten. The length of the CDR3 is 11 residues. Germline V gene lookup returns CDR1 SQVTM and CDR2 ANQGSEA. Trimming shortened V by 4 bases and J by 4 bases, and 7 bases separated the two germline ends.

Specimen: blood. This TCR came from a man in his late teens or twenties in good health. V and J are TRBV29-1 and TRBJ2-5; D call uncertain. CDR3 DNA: TGCAGCGTTGTGGTGGCAGAGACCCAGTACTTC. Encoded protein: CSVVVAETQYF.